This T cell receptor beta chain was obtained from a study of T cell repertoires in cytomegalovirus infection. Study background: It was the public TCR beta signatures that indicated both CMV infection and matching HLA type. Regarding the study as a whole: CMV-specific TCR beta clonotypes restricted by HLA-C dominated the ex vivo response.

TCRdb reanalysed the reads using MiXCR and keeps one entry per CDR3 protein. The sample gives around 130,000 distinct CDR3 sequences, 20% to 30% of which show up once; about a third is in the top ten. As concerns this clonotype: Its antigen is undetermined.

The germline V gene has CDR1 SEHNR and CDR2 FQNEAQ (reference sequence). The CDR3 sequence is 13 residues long. The V end was cut by 3 bases, the J end by 0 bases, with 5 bases between. This sequence originates from a human donor in good health (CMV status not recorded). Some clones in this sample may be carry-over from other donors' samples. The V gene is TRBV7-9, the J gene TRBJ1-1; D call uncertain. The sequenced sample consisted of PBMCs, sequenced either directly or after in vitro stimulation (not recorded which). As DNA, the CDR3 is TGTGCCAGCAGCTTCAAGGTGAACACTGAAGCTTTCTTT. This gives the protein CASSFKVNTEAFF.